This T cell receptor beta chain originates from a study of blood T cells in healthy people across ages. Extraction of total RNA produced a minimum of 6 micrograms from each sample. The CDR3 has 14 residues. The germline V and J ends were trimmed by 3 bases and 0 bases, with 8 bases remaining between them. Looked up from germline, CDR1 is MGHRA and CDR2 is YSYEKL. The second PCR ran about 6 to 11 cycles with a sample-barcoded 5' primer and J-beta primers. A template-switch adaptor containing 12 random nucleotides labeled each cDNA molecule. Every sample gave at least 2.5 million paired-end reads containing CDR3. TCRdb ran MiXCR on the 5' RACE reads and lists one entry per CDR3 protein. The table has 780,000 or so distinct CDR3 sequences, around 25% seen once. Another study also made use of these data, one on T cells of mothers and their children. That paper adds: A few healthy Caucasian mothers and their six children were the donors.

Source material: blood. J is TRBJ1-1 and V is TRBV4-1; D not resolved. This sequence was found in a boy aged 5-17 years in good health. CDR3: CASSHPGVNTEAFF. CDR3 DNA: TGCGCCAGCAGCCACCCGGGAGTGAACACTGAAGCTTTCTTT.